These 5 T cell receptor beta chains originate from one sample sequenced in a study of blood T cell repertoires in COVID-19. Repertoires were generated with immunoSEQ multiplex PCR, while TCRdb's copy carries only in-frame clones and drops some. In the table there are some 100,000 clones, approximately 78% of which are singletons. The sequencing input was peripheral blood. The source of these receptors is a man between 50 and 59 years old with active or convalescent COVID-19.

This clone showed up just once. The chain carries TRBV6-5 and TRBJ2-2; 8 bases are a match to TRBD1. Germline trimming cut 7 bases from V and 3 bases from J; bases unmatched to any gene: 4. This CDR3 has 14 amino acids. CDR1 and CDR2 (germline): MNHEY, SVGAGI. CDR3 DNA sequence: TGTGCCAGCACCCAGGGGGCCTACACCGGGGAGCTGTTTTTT. This sequence encodes CASTQGAYTGELFF.

The chain links TRBV9 to TRBJ1-2, with D perhaps matching TRBD1 (6 bases). CDR1 is SGDLS, CDR2 YYNGEE, per germline. The CDR3 totals 14 residues. V lost 4 bases and J 5 bases, leaving 15 bases between the germline ends. The CDR3 here is CASSPDSKLYGYTF. The CDR3 DNA reads as TGTGCCAGCAGCCCGGACAGCAAACTTTATGGCTACACCTTC.

The chain has TRBV7-9 and TRBJ1-4; 8 bases are a match to TRBD1. The CDR3 spans 16 residues. Germline V gene data show CDR1 as SEHNR and CDR2 as FQNEAQ (reference sequence). After removal of 4 bases from V and 5 bases from J, the junction contained 9 bases not matched to a gene. The CDR3 loop reads CASSSGQVPENEKLFF. The CDR3 DNA is TGTGCCAGCAGCTCGGGACAGGTACCAGAGAATGAAAAACTGTTTTTT.

This clone was seen a handful of times. The rearrangement uses TRBV12-5 and TRBJ2-1; 10 bases are a match to TRBD2. V lost 6 bases to trimming and J lost 7 bases; unmatched junction nucleotides: 9. Germline assignment: CDR1 LGHNT and CDR2 FRNRAP. This CDR3 has 15 amino acids. The CDR3 spells CASGSGTSETNEQFF. The DNA of the CDR3 is TGTGCTAGTGGCTCCGGGACTAGCGAGACGAATGAGCAGTTCTTC.

This chain links TRBV19 with TRBJ1-2, with 9 positions matching TRBD1. Losses at the gene ends were 1 base for V and 5 bases for J; bases not matched to a gene: 5. The CDR3 totals 15 residues. Germline lookup yields CDR1 LNHDA and CDR2 SQIVND (reference sequence). The CDR3 here is CASSIAGQGGYGYTF. DNA of the CDR3: TGTGCCAGTAGTATAGCGGGACAGGGAGGTTATGGCTACACCTTC.